One sample yielded the 29 T cell receptor beta chains listed below, sequenced in a study of CD8 T cells in Susac syndrome. Reverse transcription used about 0.45 to 1 ug RNA and random hexamers. TCRdb recomputed calls from the immunoSEQ multiplex PCR reads with MiXCR, one row per CDR3 protein. The sample lists around 160,000 distinct CDR3 sequences; over 85% were seen once. The sample comprised CD4+ T cells from PBMCs. The receptors were sampled from a human donor in good health.

The rearrangement uses TRBV19 and TRBJ1-2; the D gene is possibly TRBD1 (5 bases). Trimming pared 7 bases from V and 7 bases from J, leaving 22 bases between. There are 15 residues in the CDR3. Germline values: CDR1 LNHDA, CDR2 SQIVND (reference sequence). The chain's CDR3 is CASTLDITDYGGYTF. DNA for the CDR3: TGTGCCAGTACCTTGGACATAACGGATTATGGTGGCTACACCTTC.

This chain uses TRBV6-1 with TRBJ2-1; no clear D gene. The ends were cut back, 2 bases at V and 6 bases at J, with 8 bases in the middle. The germline V gene has CDR1 MNHNS and CDR2 SASEGT. This CDR3 spans 13 amino acids. CDR3 sequence: CASSETLTNEQFF. DNA of the CDR3: TGTGCCAGCAGTGAAACCCTAACCAATGAGCAGTTCTTC.

The chain couples TRBV20-1 to TRBJ1-2, with D tentatively TRBD1 (5 bases). The CDR3 extends over 14 amino acids. With 3 bases removed from V and 7 bases from J, the gap between germline ends came to 18 bases. Germline assignment: CDR1 DFQATT and CDR2 SNEGSKA (reference sequence). CDR3 DNA: TGCAGTGCTAGCTGGGACCTCGCTCAGGGTGGCTACACCTTC. This translates into CSASWDLAQGGYTF.

V and J are TRBV9 and TRBJ1-2, with a weak D call TRBD1 (6 bases). Germline lookup yields CDR1 SGDLS and CDR2 YYNGEE. V lost 0 bases and J 8 bases, leaving 17 bases between the germline ends. There are 15 residues in the CDR3. In DNA form, the CDR3 reads TGTGCCAGCAGCGTAGATCCTCTGGGGGCAGAAGGCTACACCTTC. This sequence encodes CASSVDPLGAEGYTF.

The chain is built from TRBV18 and TRBJ2-4; D remains ambiguous. Deletions cut 3 bases from V and 5 bases from J, with 8 bases between. The CDR3 has 13 amino acids. Per the germline V gene, CDR1 is KGHSH and CDR2 is LQKENI. For the CDR3, the DNA is TGTGCCAGCTCACCCCCCCCTGAAAACATTCAGTACTTC. Protein product: CASSPPPENIQYF.

J is TRBJ1-1 and V is TRBV5-5; D gene uncertain. Between the trimmed V and J ends, which lost 0 bases and 10 bases, there was a span of 10 bases. The CDR3 totals 12 residues. Per germline, CDR1 SGHKS and CDR2 YYEKEE (reference sequence). CDR3 sequence (DNA): TGTGCCAGCAGCTTGGATTGGGTCGGAGCTTTCTTT. Its protein is CASSLDWVGAFF. Combining the CDR3 with reference TRBV5-5 and TRBJ1-1 gives the whole variable domain DAGVTQSPTHLIKTRGQQVTLRCSPISGHKSVSWYQQVLGQGPQFIFQYYEKEERGRGNFPDRFSARQFPNYSSELNVNALLLGDSALYLCASSLDWVGAFFGQGTRLTVV.

The chain combines TRBV7-8 with TRBJ1-3; a weak D match, TRBD1 (5 bases). V lost 1 base and J lost 2, with 9 bases in between. The CDR3 is 15 residues long. Looked up from germline, CDR1 is SGHVS and CDR2 is FQNEAQ. Here the CDR3 reads CASSLGGDPGNTIYF. The CDR3, as DNA: TGTGCCAGCAGCTTAGGAGGGGATCCTGGAAACACCATATATTTT.

This chain joins TRBV24-1 and TRBJ2-1; 7 bases are a match to TRBD1. CDR1 and CDR2 from the germline V gene are KGHDR and SFDVKD. V shed 2 bases, J shed 5 bases, and the junction held 8 bases outside the gene matches. The CDR3 is made up of 16 amino acids. CDR3 nucleotides: TGTGCCACCAGTGATTCCTCGGGACAGCACCACAATGAGCAGTTCTTC. As protein: CATSDSSGQHHNEQFF.

This chain connects TRBV2 to TRBJ2-1; the match to TRBD1 covers 8 bases. The CDR3 spans 14 residues. Germline V lookup: CDR1 SNHLY, CDR2 FYNNEI. V lost 8 bases to trimming and J lost 7 bases; unmatched junction nucleotides: 10. CDR3 loop: CASEGTGSGNEQFF. CDR3 coding DNA: TGTGCCAGCGAAGGGACAGGCTCGGGGAATGAGCAGTTCTTC.

The rearrangement joins TRBV27 to TRBJ2-6; 13 bases are shared with TRBD2. Germline V CDR1 and CDR2: MNHEY, SMNVEV (reference sequence). V shed 5 bases, J shed 0 bases, and the junction held 1 base outside the gene matches. This CDR3 is built from 17 residues. The CDR3 sequence: CASSRLAGGSGANVLTF. The CDR3 bases are TGTGCCAGCAGTAGACTAGCGGGGGGCTCTGGGGCCAACGTCCTGACTTTC.

The J gene is TRBJ2-5, the V gene TRBV5-1, with 12 bases matching TRBD2. V lost 0 bases, J lost 3 bases, and 6 bases stayed unmatched. Germline V CDR1 and CDR2: SGHRS, YFSETQ. The CDR3 sequence is 17 residues long. The DNA of the CDR3 is TGCGCCAGCAGCTTGGCCACCTCTAGCGGGGGGGAAGAGACCCAGTACTTC. It specifies CASSLATSSGGEETQYF.

The chain carries TRBV9 and TRBJ1-3, with D perhaps TRBD1 (6 bases). Trimming took 7 bases from V and 2 from J, leaving 13 bases between them. This CDR3 comprises 14 residues. Looked up from germline, CDR1 is SGDLS and CDR2 is YYNGEE. CDR3 in DNA: TGTGCCAGCTCTCCGGAGGGGGCTGGAAACACCATATATTTT. Translation gives CASSPEGAGNTIYF.

V usage is TRBV6-1 and J usage is TRBJ2-2, with D uncertain. Deletions cut 1 base from V and 6 bases from J, with 3 bases between. The CDR3 spans 12 residues. Germline V gene sequence: CDR1 MNHNS, CDR2 SASEGT. The CDR3: CASSEEAGELFF. CDR3 nucleotides: TGTGCCAGCAGTGAAGAGGCCGGGGAGCTGTTTTTT.

This clonotype came up a few times. J is TRBJ2-5 and V is TRBV19, with TRBD1 identical over 8 bases. The V gene end was trimmed by 7 bases and the J gene end by 8 bases; junction bases not matched to a gene: 12. CDR1 LNHDA and CDR2 SQIVND come from the germline V gene (reference sequence). This CDR3 contains 14 residues. CDR3 amino acids: CASNHAPDRATQYF. CDR3 coding DNA: TGTGCCAGTAACCATGCCCCGGACAGGGCCACCCAGTACTTC.

The chain combines TRBV7-9 with TRBJ2-1; 12 bases match TRBD2. Germline CDR1 and CDR2: SEHNR and FQNEAQ (reference sequence). The J segment lost 0 bases and the V segment lost 5 bases, leaving 8 bases of the junction unmatched. The length of the CDR3 is 18 residues. Here the CDR3 DNA reads TGTGCCAGCAGCACCCTAGCGGGGGGGCAGAGCTCCTACAATGAGCAGTTCTTC. Its translation is CASSTLAGGQSSYNEQFF.

The gene calls are TRBV19 and TRBJ1-5; unclear D gene. The CDR3 totals 12 residues. Between the trimmed V and J ends, which lost 5 bases and 7 bases, there was a span of 9 bases. CDR1 is LNHDA and CDR2 is SQIVND in the germline V gene (reference sequence). CDR3 loop: CASSRREQPQHF. Here the CDR3 DNA reads TGTGCCAGTAGTCGGAGGGAACAGCCCCAGCATTTT.

This sequence joins TRBV20-1 and TRBJ1-4, with TRBD1 matching over 8 bases. This CDR3 is 15 amino acids long. The V segment lost 8 bases and the J segment 5 bases; nucleotides outside the gene matches: 13. CDR1 and CDR2 from the germline V gene are DFQATT and SNEGSKA (reference sequence). The CDR3 loop reads CSTTQGASGNEKLFF. The CDR3 nucleotides are TGCAGTACCACTCAGGGGGCGTCGGGAAATGAAAAACTGTTTTTT.

The chain recombines TRBV6-5 with TRBJ1-2, with D perhaps matching TRBD1 (5 bases). The V end lost 0 bases, the J end lost 0 bases, and 5 bases lay between the germline ends. Germline V gene lookup returns CDR1 MNHEY and CDR2 SVGAGI. The CDR3 totals 14 residues. CDR3 in DNA: TGTGCCAGCAGTTACTCAGGGGCTAACTATGGCTACACCTTC. This translates into CASSYSGANYGYTF.

The V gene is TRBV7-2, the J gene TRBJ1-2; D is undetermined. V lost 1 base and J lost 4, with 4 bases in between. This CDR3 comprises 12 residues. Germline loops: CDR1 SGHTA, CDR2 FQGNSA. Here the CDR3 DNA reads TGTGCCAGCAGCTTAGACGCCTATGGCTACACCTTC. Translated, it gives CASSLDAYGYTF.

This sequence joins TRBV11-2 and TRBJ2-3; TRBD2 might be the D (5 bases). Germline V gene lookup returns CDR1 SGHAT and CDR2 FQNNGV. V was cut by 8 bases and J by 2 bases, with 11 bases left in between. The CDR3 consists of 13 residues. The CDR3 protein is CASGGPNTDTQYF. In nucleotides, the CDR3 is TGTGCCAGCGGCGGGCCAAACACAGATACGCAGTATTTT.

In its sample, this clonotype was seen once. The chain carries TRBV20-1 and TRBJ1-2; 8 bases line up with TRBD1. From germline, CDR1 is DFQATT and CDR2 SNEGSKA (reference sequence). V shed 6 bases and J 5 bases; nucleotides not matched to a gene: 8. CDR3 size: 13 residues. The CDR3: CSAATGAGYGYTF. CDR3 bases: TGCAGTGCCGCGACAGGGGCCGGGTATGGCTACACCTTC.

The chain is built from TRBV9 and TRBJ1-2; possibly TRBD1 for D (6 bases). Germline V gene sequence: CDR1 SGDLS, CDR2 YYNGEE. V was shortened by 10 bases and J by 8 bases, with 24 bases between the two germline ends. This CDR3 has 14 residues. CDR3 amino acids: CAAEDGPGDRGYTF. DNA of the CDR3: TGTGCCGCTGAGGACGGACCAGGGGATAGAGGCTACACCTTC.

This chain joins TRBV6-1 and TRBJ1-1, with D hard to call. The V and J ends lost 7 bases and 2 bases respectively, with 5 bases between them. The CDR3 runs to 11 residues. Germline CDR1 and CDR2: MNHNS and SASEGT. CDR3 sequence reads: CASTKNTEAFF. The CDR3, as DNA: TGTGCCAGCACGAAAAACACTGAAGCTTTCTTT.

The chain employs TRBV19 and TRBJ1-1; the match to TRBD1 covers 7 bases. The CDR3 sequence is 14 residues long. The V and J ends lost 5 bases and 5 bases, in that order; junction bases with no gene match: 8. Looked up from germline, CDR1 is LNHDA and CDR2 is SQIVND (reference sequence). Here the CDR3 DNA reads TGTGCCAGTAGTCCCAGACAGGGTTGGACTGAAGCTTTCTTT. It translates to CASSPRQGWTEAFF.

This clonotype has a single count. The chain joins TRBV7-6 to TRBJ2-1; 8 bases fit TRBD2. Germline V gives CDR1 SGHVS, CDR2 FNYEAQ. V gave up 0 bases and J gave up 8 bases; unmatched junction bases: 12. The CDR3 length is 17 residues. CDR3 amino acids: CASSLALGSGAAHEQFF. The CDR3 DNA is TGTGCCAGCAGCTTAGCGCTTGGTAGCGGGGCCGCTCATGAGCAGTTCTTC.

The rearrangement joins TRBV9 to TRBJ2-5; 7 nucleotides align to TRBD2. J gave up 9 bases and V 0 bases, and 2 bases lay outside the gene matches. Germline V gene data show CDR1 as SGDLS and CDR2 as YYNGEE. The CDR3 has 12 amino acids. The CDR3 loop reads CASSVVGGAQYF. DNA for the CDR3: TGTGCCAGCAGCGTAGTGGGAGGGGCCCAGTACTTC. The full variable domain, rest sourced from reference TRBV9 and TRBJ2-5, is DSGVTQTPKHLITATGQRVTLRCSPRSGDLSVYWYQQSLDQGLQFLIQYYNGEERAKGNILERFSAQQFPDLHSELNLSSLELGDSALYFCASSVVGGAQYFGPGTRLLVL.

V usage is TRBV15 and J usage is TRBJ2-7, with 9 nucleotides matching TRBD2. Looked up from germline, CDR1 is LNHNV and CDR2 is YYDKDF (reference sequence). CDR3 size: 13 residues. V lost 8 bases and J lost 3; bases outside the gene matches: 5. This CDR3 reads CATGRAGGYEQYF. The CDR3 DNA reads TGTGCCACCGGTAGAGCGGGGGGCTACGAGCAGTACTTC. Supplemented by reference TRBV15 and TRBJ2-7, the full variable domain reads DAMVIQNPRYQVTQFGKPVTLSCSQTLNHNVMYWYQQKSSQAPKLLFHYYDKDFNNEADTPDNFQSRRPNTSFCFLDIRSPGLGDTAMYLCATGRAGGYEQYFGPGTRLTVT.

This chain joins TRBV7-9 and TRBJ1-2; TRBD1 might be the D (6 bases). The CDR3 spans 15 residues. V lost 6 bases and J lost 1, with 15 bases in between. Looked up from germline, CDR1 is SEHNR and CDR2 is FQNEAQ (reference sequence). The CDR3 here is CASRGGTSYNYGYTF. The CDR3 DNA sequence: TGTGCCAGCAGAGGAGGGACATCGTATAACTATGGCTACACCTTC.

The gene calls are TRBV19 and TRBJ2-2; no firm D call. Trimming removed 1 base from V and 8 bases from J, with 5 bases in between. Germline CDR1 and CDR2: LNHDA and SQIVND (reference sequence). The CDR3 is made up of 12 amino acids. CDR3 protein: CASSIGVGELFF. DNA of the CDR3: TGTGCCAGTAGTATAGGGGTAGGGGAGCTGTTTTTT. The whole variable domain, filled in from reference TRBV19 and TRBJ2-2, reads DGGITQSPKYLFRKEGQNVTLSCEQNLNHDAMYWYRQDPGQGLRLIYYSQIVNDFQKGDIAEGYSVSREKKESFPLTVTSAQKNPTAFYLCASSIGVGELFFGEGSRLTVL.